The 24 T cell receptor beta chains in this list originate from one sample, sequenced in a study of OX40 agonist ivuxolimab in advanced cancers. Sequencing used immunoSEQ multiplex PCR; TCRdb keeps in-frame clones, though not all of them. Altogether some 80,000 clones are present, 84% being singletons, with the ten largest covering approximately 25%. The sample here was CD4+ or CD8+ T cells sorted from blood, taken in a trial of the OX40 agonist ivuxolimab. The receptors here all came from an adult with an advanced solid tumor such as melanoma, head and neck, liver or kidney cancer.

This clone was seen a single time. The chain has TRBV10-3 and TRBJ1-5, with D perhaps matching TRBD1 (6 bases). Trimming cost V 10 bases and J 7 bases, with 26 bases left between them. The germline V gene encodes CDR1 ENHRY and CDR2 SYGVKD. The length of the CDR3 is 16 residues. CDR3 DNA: TGTGCCACATCGGGCGTTACAGGGACCGAAGGCCAGCCCCAGCATTTT. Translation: CATSGVTGTEGQPQHF.

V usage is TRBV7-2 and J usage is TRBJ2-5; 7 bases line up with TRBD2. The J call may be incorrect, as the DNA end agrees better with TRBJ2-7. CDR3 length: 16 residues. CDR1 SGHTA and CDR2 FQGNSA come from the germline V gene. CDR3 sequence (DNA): TGTGCCAGCAGCTTAGGGGGGACTACCCCTTCCTACGAGCAGTACTTC. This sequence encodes CASSLGGTTPSYEQYF.

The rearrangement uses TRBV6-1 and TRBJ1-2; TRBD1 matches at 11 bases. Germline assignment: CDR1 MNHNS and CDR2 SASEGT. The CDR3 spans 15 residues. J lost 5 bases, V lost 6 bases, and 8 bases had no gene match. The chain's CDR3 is CASRTEGQGVYGYTF. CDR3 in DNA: TGTGCCAGCAGAACAGAGGGACAGGGGGTATATGGCTACACCTTC.

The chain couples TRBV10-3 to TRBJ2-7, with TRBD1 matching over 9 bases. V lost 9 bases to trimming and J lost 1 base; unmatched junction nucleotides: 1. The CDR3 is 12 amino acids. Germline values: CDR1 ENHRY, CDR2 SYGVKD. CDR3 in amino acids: CAMGQGSYEQYF. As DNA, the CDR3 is TGTGCCATGGGACAGGGTTCCTACGAGCAGTACTTC.

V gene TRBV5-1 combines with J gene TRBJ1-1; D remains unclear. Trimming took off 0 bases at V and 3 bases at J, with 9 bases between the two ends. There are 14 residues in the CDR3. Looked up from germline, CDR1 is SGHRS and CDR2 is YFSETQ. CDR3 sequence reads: CASSLVIMYTEAFF. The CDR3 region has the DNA TGCGCCAGCAGCTTGGTAATTATGTACACTGAAGCTTTCTTT. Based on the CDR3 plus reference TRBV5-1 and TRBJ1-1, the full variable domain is KAGVTQTPRYLIKTRGQQVTLSCSPISGHRSVSWYQQTPGQGLQFLFEYFSETQRNKGNFPGRFSGRQFSNSRSEMNVSTLELGDSALYLCASSLVIMYTEAFFGQGTRLTVV.

The chain's CDR3 is CASSFIDRTSGGGYTF. CDR3 bases: TGTGCCAGCAGTTTCATCGACAGGACCTCAGGGGGTGGCTACACCTTC. The chain joins TRBV28 to TRBJ1-2; TRBD1 aligns across 7 bases. Germline V gene sequence: CDR1 MDHEN, CDR2 SYDVKM. Trimming cost V 3 bases and J 7 bases; bases outside gene matches: 14. The CDR3 is 16 residues long.

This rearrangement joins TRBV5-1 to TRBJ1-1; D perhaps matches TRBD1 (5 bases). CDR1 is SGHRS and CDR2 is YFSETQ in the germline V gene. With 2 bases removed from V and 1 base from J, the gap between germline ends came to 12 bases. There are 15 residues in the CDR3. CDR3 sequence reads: CASSFGGTPNTEAFF. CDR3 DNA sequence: TGCGCCAGCAGCTTCGGTGGGACCCCGAACACTGAAGCTTTCTTT. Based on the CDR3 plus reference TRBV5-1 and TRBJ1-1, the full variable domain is KAGVTQTPRYLIKTRGQQVTLSCSPISGHRSVSWYQQTPGQGLQFLFEYFSETQRNKGNFPGRFSGRQFSNSRSEMNVSTLELGDSALYLCASSFGGTPNTEAFFGQGTRLTVV.

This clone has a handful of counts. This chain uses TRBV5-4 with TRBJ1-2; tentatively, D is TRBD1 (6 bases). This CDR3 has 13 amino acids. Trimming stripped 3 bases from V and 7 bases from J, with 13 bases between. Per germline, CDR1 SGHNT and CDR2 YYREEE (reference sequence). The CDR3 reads CASSSNRASGYTF. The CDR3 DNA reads TGTGCCAGCAGCTCGAACAGGGCCAGTGGCTACACCTTC.

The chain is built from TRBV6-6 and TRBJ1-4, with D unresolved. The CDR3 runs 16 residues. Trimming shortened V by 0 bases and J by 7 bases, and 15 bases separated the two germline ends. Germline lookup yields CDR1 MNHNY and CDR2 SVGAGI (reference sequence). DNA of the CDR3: TGTGCCAGCAGTTACTCCGGACGGGGAAAAGGTGAAAAACTGTTTTTT. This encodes CASSYSGRGKGEKLFF.

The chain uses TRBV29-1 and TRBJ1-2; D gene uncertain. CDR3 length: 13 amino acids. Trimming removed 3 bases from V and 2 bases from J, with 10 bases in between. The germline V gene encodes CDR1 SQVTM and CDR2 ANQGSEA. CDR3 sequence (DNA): TGCAGCGTTGAGGGTCCGGGGAACTATGGCTACACCTTC. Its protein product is CSVEGPGNYGYTF.

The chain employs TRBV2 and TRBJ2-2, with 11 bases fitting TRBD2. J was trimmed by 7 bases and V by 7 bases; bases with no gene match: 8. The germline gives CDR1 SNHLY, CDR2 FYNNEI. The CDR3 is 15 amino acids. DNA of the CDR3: TGTGCCAGCAATCGGCTAGCGGGGGGAGGCGGGGAGCTGTTTTTT. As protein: CASNRLAGGGGELFF.

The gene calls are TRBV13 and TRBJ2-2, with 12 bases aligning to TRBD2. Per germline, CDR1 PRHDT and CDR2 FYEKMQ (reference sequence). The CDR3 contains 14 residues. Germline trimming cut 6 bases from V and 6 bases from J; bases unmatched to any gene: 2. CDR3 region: CASRPSGRAGELFF. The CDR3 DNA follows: TGTGCCAGCAGGCCTAGCGGGAGGGCCGGGGAGCTGTTTTTT.

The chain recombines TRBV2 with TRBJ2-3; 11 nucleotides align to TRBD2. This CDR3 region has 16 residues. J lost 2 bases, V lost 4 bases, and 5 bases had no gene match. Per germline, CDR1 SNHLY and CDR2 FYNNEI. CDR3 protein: CASSGRLAGYTDTQYF. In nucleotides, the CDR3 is TGTGCCAGCAGTGGGAGACTAGCGGGGTACACAGATACGCAGTATTTT.

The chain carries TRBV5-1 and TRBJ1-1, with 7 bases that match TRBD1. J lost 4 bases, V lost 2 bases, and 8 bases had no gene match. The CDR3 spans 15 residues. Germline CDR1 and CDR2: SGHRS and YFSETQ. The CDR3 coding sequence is TGCGCCAGCAGCTTTGGGAGGGGGCCAGCCACTGAAGCTTTCTTT. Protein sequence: CASSFGRGPATEAFF.

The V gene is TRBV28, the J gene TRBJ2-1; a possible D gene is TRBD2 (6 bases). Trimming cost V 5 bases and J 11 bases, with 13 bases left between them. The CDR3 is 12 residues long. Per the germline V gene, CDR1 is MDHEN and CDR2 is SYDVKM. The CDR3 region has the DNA TGTGCCAGCAGTCCATCTAGCGTACAGCAGTTCTTC. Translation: CASSPSSVQQFF. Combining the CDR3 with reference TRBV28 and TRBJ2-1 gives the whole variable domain DVKVTQSSRYLVKRTGEKVFLECVQDMDHENMFWYRQDPGLGLRLIYFSYDVKMKEKGDIPEGYSVSREKKERFSLILESASTNQTSMYLCASSPSSVQQFFGPGTRLTVL.

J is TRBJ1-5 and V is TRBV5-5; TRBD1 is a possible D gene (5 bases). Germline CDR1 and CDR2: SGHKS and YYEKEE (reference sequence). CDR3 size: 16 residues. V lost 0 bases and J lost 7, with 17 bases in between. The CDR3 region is CASSLDPGTSVQPQHF. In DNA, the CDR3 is TGTGCCAGCAGCTTGGACCCCGGGACGTCAGTACAGCCCCAGCATTTT.

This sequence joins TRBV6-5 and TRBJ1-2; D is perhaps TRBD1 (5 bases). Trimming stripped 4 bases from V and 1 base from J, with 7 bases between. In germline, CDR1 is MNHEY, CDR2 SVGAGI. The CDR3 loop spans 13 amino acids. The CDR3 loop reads CASSSTVNYGYTF. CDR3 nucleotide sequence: TGTGCCAGCAGTTCGACAGTTAACTATGGCTACACCTTC.

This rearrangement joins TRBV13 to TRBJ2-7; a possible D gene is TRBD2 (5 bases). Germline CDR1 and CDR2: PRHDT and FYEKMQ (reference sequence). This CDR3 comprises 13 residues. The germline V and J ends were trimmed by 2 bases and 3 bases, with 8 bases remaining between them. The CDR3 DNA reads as TGTGCCAGCAGCTTATTCGGGAACTACGAGCAGTACTTC. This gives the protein CASSLFGNYEQYF.

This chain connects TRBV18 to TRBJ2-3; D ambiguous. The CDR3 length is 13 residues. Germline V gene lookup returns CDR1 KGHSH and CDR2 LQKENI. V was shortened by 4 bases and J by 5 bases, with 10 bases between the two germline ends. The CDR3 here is CASSHGYKDTQYF. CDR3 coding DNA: TGTGCCAGCTCACACGGGTATAAAGATACGCAGTATTTT.

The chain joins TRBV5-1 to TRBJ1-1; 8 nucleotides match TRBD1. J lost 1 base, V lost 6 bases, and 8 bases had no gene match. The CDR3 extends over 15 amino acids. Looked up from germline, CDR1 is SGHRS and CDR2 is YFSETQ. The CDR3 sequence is CASTKDRATNTEAFF. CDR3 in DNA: TGCGCCAGCACTAAGGACAGGGCGACGAACACTGAAGCTTTCTTT.

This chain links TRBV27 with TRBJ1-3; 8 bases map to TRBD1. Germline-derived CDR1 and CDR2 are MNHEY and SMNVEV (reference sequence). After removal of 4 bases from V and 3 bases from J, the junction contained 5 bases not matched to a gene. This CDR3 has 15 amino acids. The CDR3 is CASSSRGLGGNTIYF. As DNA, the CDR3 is TGTGCCAGCAGTTCCAGGGGGCTCGGTGGAAACACCATATATTTT.

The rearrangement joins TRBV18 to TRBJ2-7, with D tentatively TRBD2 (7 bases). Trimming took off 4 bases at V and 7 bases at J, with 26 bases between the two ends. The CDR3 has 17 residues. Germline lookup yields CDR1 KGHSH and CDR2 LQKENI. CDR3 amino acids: CASSQGVGDYSKLEQYF. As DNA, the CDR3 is TGTGCCAGCTCACAGGGGGTTGGGGACTACTCCAAGTTAGAGCAGTACTTC.

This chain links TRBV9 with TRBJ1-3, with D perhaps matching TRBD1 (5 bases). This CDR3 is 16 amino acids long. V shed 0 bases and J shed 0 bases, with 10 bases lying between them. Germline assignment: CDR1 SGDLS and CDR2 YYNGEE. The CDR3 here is CASSVVWGGSGNTIYF. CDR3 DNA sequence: TGTGCCAGCAGCGTAGTTTGGGGGGGCTCTGGAAACACCATATATTTT.

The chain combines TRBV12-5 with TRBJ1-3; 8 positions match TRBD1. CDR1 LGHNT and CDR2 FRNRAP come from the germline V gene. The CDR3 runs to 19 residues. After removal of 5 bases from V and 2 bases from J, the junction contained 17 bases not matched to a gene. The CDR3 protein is CASGADRGDPIKAGNTIYF. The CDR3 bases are TGTGCTAGTGGTGCCGACAGGGGTGATCCTATTAAAGCTGGAAACACCATATATTTT.